This T cell receptor (beta chain) appears in the sequencing data of a study of post-analysis software for immune sequencing data. Turning to the study itself: The courses of disease that were included comprised relapsing-remitting, secondary progressive and progressive-relapsing multiple sclerosis.

General observations from the study: TRBV5-6, TRBV5-1 and TRBV20-1 belonged to a set of about five TRBV segments that were more frequent in patients than controls.

This clonotype appeared many times. The antigen is unknown. TCR beta cDNA libraries included unique molecular identifiers. Between about 0.85 and 10 million T cells gave rise to some 520,000 cDNA molecules. TCRdb reprocessed the PCR reads with MiXCR, giving one entry per CDR3 protein. The sample consists of hundreds of thousands of distinct CDR3 sequences, around 27% of them appearing once. From germline, CDR1 is SQVTM and CDR2 ANQGSEA. V was clipped by 7 bases and J by 4 bases; unmatched bases: 4. The CDR3 runs 12 residues. The V gene is TRBV29-1, the J gene TRBJ2-5; 9 bases map to TRBD1. The receptor comes from a girl aged 10 to 17 with multiple sclerosis. The material sequenced was blood. The CDR3 DNA is TGCAGCGCTAAGGACAGGGGAGAGACCCAGTACTTC. Translated: CSAKDRGETQYF.